Included here is one T cell receptor (beta chain) sequence, with context. These data are taken from a study of shared clonotypes between healthy human individuals. Genomic DNA of every subset was divided equally among multiple immunoSEQ plates. Clones were sequenced by immunoSEQ multiplex PCR, and TCRdb holds only the in-frame ones, with some missing. The table has a few million clones, approximately 95% seen once; the top ten hold 0.3% to 0.4%. The CDR3 has 15 residues. V was trimmed by 2 bases and J by 3 bases, leaving 11 bases between them. Germline CDR1 SGHDT, CDR2 YYEEEE. Within Nashville, Tennessee resided all donors, each a Caucasian adult.

V usage is TRBV5-6 and J usage is TRBJ2-2; TRBD1 is a possible D gene (5 bases). The sequence was collected from a man aged 18 to 35 in good health. Some clones in this sample may be carry-over from other donors' samples. The sample consisted of naive CD4+ T cells from PBMCs. The subset is: CD45RA+ positively selected. CDR3 coding DNA: TGTGCCAGCAGCTTTTTCCTCAGGGACACCGGGGAGCTGTTTTTT. Translated: CASSFFLRDTGELFF.